These T cell receptor beta chains were read from a single sample in a study of blood T cell repertoires in COVID-19. Profiling relied on immunoSEQ multiplex PCR, and the TCRdb table lists in-frame clones only, not all of them. The table has approximately 190,000 clones, around 81% seen once. Sequencing used PBMCs or T cells enriched from blood (not recorded which). The receptors were sampled from a man in his forties or fifties who had recovered from COVID-19. Both conserved end residues are part of each CDR3. D genes are given only for firm matches. Size tells how often a clone was seen (once, few, many) or the class of an expanded clone, and some rows leave it out.

J | size | V | length | D | CDR3 | DNA
TRBJ2-3 | . | TRBV4-2 | 14 | . | CASSQTASPDTQYF | TGTGCCAGCAGCCAAACCGCTAGCCCAGATACGCAGTATTTT
TRBJ1-3 | . | TRBV18 | 15 | . | CASSPNRVGVNTIYF | TGTGCCAGCTCACCCAACAGGGTTGGAGTGAACACCATATATTTT
TRBJ1-1 | . | TRBV3-1/TRBV3-2 | 14 | . | CASSQGTLNTEAFF | TGTGCCAGCAGCCAAGGGACATTGAACACTGAAGCTTTCTTT
TRBJ1-2 | . | TRBV30 | 10 | . | CAHRGGGYTF | TGTGCCCATCGCGGGGGCGGCTACACCTTC
TRBJ2-7 | . | TRBV28 | 15 | . | CASSSGDRNPYEQYF | TGTGCCAGCAGTTCGGGGGACAGAAATCCGTACGAGCAGTACTTC
TRBJ1-1 | . | TRBV2 | 14 | . | CASSPLQGSSEAFF | TGTGCCAGCAGTCCGCTACAGGGTTCCTCTGAAGCTTTCTTT
TRBJ2-2 | . | TRBV28 | 14 | . | CASSLTGSGGELFF | TGTGCCAGCAGTTTAACGGGTTCCGGCGGGGAGCTGTTTTTT
TRBJ2-1 | . | TRBV9 | 15 | TRBD1 | CASSSPGTGGDEQFF | TGTGCCAGCAGCAGCCCCGGGACAGGGGGCGATGAGCAGTTCTTC
TRBJ1-1 | . | TRBV9 | 15 | . | CASSLDGQFNTEAFF | TGTGCCAGCAGTTTAGATGGACAGTTCAACACTGAAGCTTTCTTT
TRBJ2-2 | . | TRBV7-2 | 18 | TRBD2 | CASSLDGAAGANTGELFF | TGTGCCAGCAGCTTAGATGGGGCAGCGGGGGCTAACACCGGGGAGCTGTTTTTT
TRBJ2-1 | . | TRBV5-4 | 17 | . | CASSLEASGSSYNEQFF | TGTGCCAGCAGCTTGGAGGCTTCGGGTAGCTCCTACAATGAGCAGTTCTTC
TRBJ1-4 | . | TRBV4-1 | 18 | . | CASSQEMGGPMTAAKLFF | TGCGCCAGCAGCCAAGAGATGGGAGGGCCGATGACCGCTGCAAAACTGTTTTTT
TRBJ2-5 | . | TRBV3-1/TRBV3-2 | 16 | TRBD1 | CASSFAGQGVRRTQYF | TGTGCCAGCAGCTTCGCGGGACAGGGGGTTCGGAGGACCCAGTACTTC
TRBJ1-3 | once | TRBV18 | 17 | . | CASSPFWGGDSGNTIYF | TGTGCCAGCTCACCCTTCTGGGGAGGTGACTCTGGAAACACCATATATTTT
TRBJ2-2 | . | TRBV2 | 15 | TRBD1 | CASRDRAGNTGELFF | TGTGCCAGCAGGGACAGGGCTGGGAACACCGGGGAGCTGTTTTTT
TRBJ2-2 | . | TRBV5-4 | 16 | TRBD1 | CASSLTGTGAGGELFF | TGTGCCAGCAGCCTGACCGGGACAGGGGCGGGCGGGGAGCTGTTTTTT
TRBJ1-6 | once | TRBV4-3 | 15 | . | CASSQGRQGQSPLHF | TGCGCCAGCAGCCAAGGGAGGCAGGGGCAGTCACCCCTCCACTTT
TRBJ1-4 | . | TRBV28 | 14 | TRBD1 | CASSVGTGEEKLFF | TGTGCCAGCAGCGTCGGGACAGGGGAGGAAAAACTGTTTTTT
TRBJ2-5 | . | TRBV30 | 13 | . | CAWIKEGAETQYF | TGTGCCTGGATTAAAGAGGGCGCAGAGACCCAGTACTTC
TRBJ1-1 | . | TRBV6-5 | 15 | . | CASMDLGGAFNEAFF | TGTGCCAGCATGGATTTAGGGGGGGCCTTCAATGAAGCTTTCTTT
TRBJ1-1 | . | TRBV5-1 | 13 | . | CASSVGGTTEAFF | TGCGCCAGCAGCGTCGGGGGGACCACTGAAGCTTTCTTT
TRBJ1-2 | once | TRBV18 | 14 | . | CASSPPGGVSGYTF | TGTGCCAGCTCACCACCCGGGGGGGTCTCCGGCTACACCTTC
TRBJ1-1 | once | TRBV10-1 | 14 | . | CASRTGHPNTEAFF | TGCGCCAGCAGGACGGGACACCCGAACACTGAAGCTTTCTTT
TRBJ1-1 | . | TRBV14 | 17 | . | CASSQDNAFGLNTEAFF | TGTGCCAGCAGCCAAGATAACGCATTCGGGTTGAACACTGAAGCTTTCTTT
TRBJ1-3 | . | TRBV4-1 | 17 | . | CASSQGSGERSGNTIYF | TGCGCCAGCAGCCAAGGGTCAGGGGAGAGGTCTGGAAACACCATATATTTT
TRBJ1-1 | . | TRBV7-9 | 12 | . | CASSFMNTEAFF | TGTGCCAGCAGCTTTATGAACACTGAAGCTTTCTTT
TRBJ1-2 | . | TRBV21-1 | 14 | . | CASNRHTTGHGYTF | TGTGCCAGCAACCGCCACACGACAGGCCATGGCTACACCTTC
TRBJ1-6 | . | TRBV6-5 | 14 | . | CASSSRGENSPLHF | TGTGCCAGCAGTTCCCGCGGGGAAAATTCACCCCTCCACTTT
TRBJ2-3 | . | TRBV29-1 | 14 | . | CSVEGDFRTDTQYF | TGCAGCGTTGAAGGTGACTTTAGGACAGATACGCAGTATTTT
TRBJ2-3 | few | TRBV7-9 | 14 | TRBD2 | CASSSSGGPDTQYF | TGTGCCAGCAGTTCCAGCGGGGGTCCAGATACGCAGTATTTT
TRBJ2-5 | . | TRBV7-9 | 13 | . | CASSSSPRGTQYF | TGTGCCAGCAGCTCATCTCCTCGGGGGACCCAGTACTTC
TRBJ2-1 | few | TRBV11-3 | 16 | TRBD2 | CASSSPGRGGSNEQFF | TGTGCCAGCAGCTCTCCTGGGCGGGGGGGCAGCAATGAGCAGTTCTTC
TRBJ2-7 | . | TRBV3-1/TRBV3-2 | 13 | TRBD2 | CASGAGGSYEQYF | TGTGCCAGTGGGGCGGGGGGCTCCTACGAGCAGTACTTC
TRBJ1-2 | . | TRBV12-3/TRBV12-4 | 11 | . | CASSLAGTLVF | TGTGCCAGCAGTTTGGCCGGGACATTGGTCTTC
TRBJ2-7 | . | TRBV6-5 | 14 | TRBD1 | CASSPDRGPYEQYF | TGTGCCAGCAGCCCGGACAGGGGGCCGTACGAGCAGTACTTC
TRBJ2-1 | . | TRBV7-9 | 19 | TRBD1 | CASSLADGTGRGFYNEQFF | TGTGCCAGCAGCTTAGCCGACGGGACAGGGCGAGGGTTCTACAATGAGCAGTTCTTC
TRBJ1-1 | . | TRBV10-3 | 12 | . | CAISEGGAEAFF | TGTGCCATCAGTGAGGGAGGAGCTGAAGCTTTCTTT
TRBJ2-7 | . | TRBV4-1 | 13 | . | CASSQDRLGKQYF | TGCGCCAGCAGCCAAGACAGGCTTGGAAAGCAGTACTTC
TRBJ1-1 | . | TRBV19 | 13 | . | CASSLDRNTEAFF | TGTGCCAGTAGTCTGGACAGAAACACTGAAGCTTTCTTT
TRBJ2-7 | . | TRBV6-2/TRBV6-3 | 17 | TRBD2 | CASSPARTSGITYEQYF | TGTGCCAGCAGCCCTGCACGGACTAGCGGGATAACCTACGAGCAGTACTTC
TRBJ1-1 | . | TRBV14 | 15 | . | CASSLRDRTGTEAFF | TGTGCCAGCAGCCTAAGAGACAGGACGGGCACTGAAGCTTTCTTT
TRBJ2-7 | . | TRBV7-2 | 15 | TRBD2 | CASSLEGGGAVEQYF | TGTGCCAGCAGCTTAGAGGGCGGGGGGGCGGTCGAGCAGTACTTC
TRBJ2-1 | . | TRBV24-1 | 18 | TRBD2 | CATSDPRTSGGVYNEQFF | TGTGCCACCAGTGACCCGCGGACTAGCGGGGGGGTTTACAATGAGCAGTTCTTC
TRBJ1-5 | . | TRBV6-5 | 16 | . | CASSSRQSFSNQPQHF | TGTGCCAGCAGTTCCCGACAGTCATTTAGCAATCAGCCCCAGCATTTT
TRBJ2-2 | . | TRBV3-1/TRBV3-2 | 16 | TRBD2 | CASRLPTSGGSGELFF | TGTGCCAGCAGATTACCGACTAGCGGGGGGTCCGGGGAGCTGTTTTTT
TRBJ1-1 | . | TRBV29-1 | 12 | . | CSVGQVNTEAFF | TGCAGCGTTGGACAGGTGAACACTGAAGCTTTCTTT
TRBJ2-5 | . | TRBV4-1 | 11 | . | CASSQLGAQYF | TGCGCCAGCAGCCAACTAGGGGCCCAGTACTTC
TRBJ1-3 | . | TRBV4-1 | 17 | TRBD1 | CASSQGTGRYSGNTIYF | TGCGCCAGCAGCCAAGGGACAGGCCGCTACTCTGGAAACACCATATATTTT
TRBJ1-2 | . | TRBV6-5 | 15 | . | CASSYSGTGDYGYTF | TGTGCCAGCAGTTACTCGGGGACGGGGGACTATGGCTACACCTTC
TRBJ1-4 | once | TRBV5-4 | 15 | TRBD1 | CASSTMTGDNEKLFF | TGTGCCAGCAGCACTATGACAGGGGATAATGAAAAACTGTTTTTT
TRBJ1-2 | once | TRBV7-2 | 14 | TRBD1 | CASSSGTGSYGYTF | TGTGCCAGCAGCTCCGGGACAGGAAGTTATGGCTACACCTTC
TRBJ1-6 | . | TRBV28 | 21 | . | CASSFRLMGGEVMSYNSPLHF | TGTGCCAGCAGTTTCAGGCTGATGGGGGGTGAGGTAATGTCCTATAATTCACCCCTCCACTTT
TRBJ1-2 | . | TRBV9 | 15 | TRBD1 | CASSVGQTGGYGYTF | TGTGCCAGCAGCGTAGGCCAGACAGGGGGCTATGGCTACACCTTC
TRBJ1-5 | . | TRBV4-2 | 15 | . | CASSQVQQGNQPQHF | TGTGCCAGCAGCCAAGTCCAGCAGGGCAATCAGCCCCAGCATTTT